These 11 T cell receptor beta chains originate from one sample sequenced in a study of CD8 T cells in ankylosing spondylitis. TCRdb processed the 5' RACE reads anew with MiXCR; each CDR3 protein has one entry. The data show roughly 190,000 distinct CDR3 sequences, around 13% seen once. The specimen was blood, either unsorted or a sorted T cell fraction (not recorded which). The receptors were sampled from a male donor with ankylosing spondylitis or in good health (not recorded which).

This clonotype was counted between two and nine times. This CDR3 reads CASSPVGPNTGELFF. CDR3 bases: TGTGCCAGCAGCCCAGTAGGCCCGAACACCGGGGAGCTGTTTTTT. The chain recombines TRBV12-3 or TRBV12-4 with TRBJ2-2; D is undetermined. Trimming removed 6 bases at V and 0 bases at J, with 11 bases between. CDR3 length equals 15 residues.

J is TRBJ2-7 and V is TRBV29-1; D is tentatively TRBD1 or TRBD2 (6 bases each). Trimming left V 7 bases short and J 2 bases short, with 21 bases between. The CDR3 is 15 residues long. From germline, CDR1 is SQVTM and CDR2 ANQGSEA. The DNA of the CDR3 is TGCAGCGGGATGGGGGGCCTCCCCTCGGCCTACGAGCAGTACTTC. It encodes CSGMGGLPSAYEQYF.

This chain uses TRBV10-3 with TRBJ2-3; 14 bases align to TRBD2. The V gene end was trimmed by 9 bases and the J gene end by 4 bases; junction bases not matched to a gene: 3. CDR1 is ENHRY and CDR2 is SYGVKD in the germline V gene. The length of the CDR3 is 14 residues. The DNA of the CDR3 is TGTGCCATTGGACTAGCGGGAGGTGCAGATACGCAGTATTTT. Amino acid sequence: CAIGLAGGADTQYF.

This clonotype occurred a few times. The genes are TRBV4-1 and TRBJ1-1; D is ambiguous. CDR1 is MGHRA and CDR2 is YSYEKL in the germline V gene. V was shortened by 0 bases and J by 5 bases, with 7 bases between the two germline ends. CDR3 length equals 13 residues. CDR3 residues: CASSQDIGTEAFF. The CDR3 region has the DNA TGCGCCAGCAGCCAAGATATCGGGACTGAAGCTTTCTTT.

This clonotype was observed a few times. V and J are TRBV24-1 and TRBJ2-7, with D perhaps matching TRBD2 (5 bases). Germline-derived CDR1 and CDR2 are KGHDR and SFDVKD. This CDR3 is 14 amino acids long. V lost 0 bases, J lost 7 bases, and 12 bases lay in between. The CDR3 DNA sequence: TGTGCCACCAGTGATTTGAGTGCAGAGGGAGAGCAGTACTTC. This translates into CATSDLSAEGEQYF.

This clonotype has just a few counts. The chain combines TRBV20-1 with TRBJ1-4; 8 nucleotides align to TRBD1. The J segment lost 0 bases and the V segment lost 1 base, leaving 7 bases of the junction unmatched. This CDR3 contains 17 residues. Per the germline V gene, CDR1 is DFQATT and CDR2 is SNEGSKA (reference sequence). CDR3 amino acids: CSARGGQETATNEKLFF. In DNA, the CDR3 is TGCAGTGCTAGAGGGGGACAGGAGACTGCAACTAATGAAAAACTGTTTTTT.

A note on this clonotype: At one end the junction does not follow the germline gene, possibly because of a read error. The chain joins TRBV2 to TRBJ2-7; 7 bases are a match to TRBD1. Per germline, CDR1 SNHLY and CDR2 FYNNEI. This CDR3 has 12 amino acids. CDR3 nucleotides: TGTGCCAGCAGTGACCTGGGACAGTCCGAAGACTTC. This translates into CASSDLGQSEDF.

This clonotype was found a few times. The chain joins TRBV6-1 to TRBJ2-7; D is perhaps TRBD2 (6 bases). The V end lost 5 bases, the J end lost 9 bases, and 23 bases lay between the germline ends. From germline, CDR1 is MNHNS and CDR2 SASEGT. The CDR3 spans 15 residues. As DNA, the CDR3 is TGTGCCAGCAGTCCCGTGGAGGGTCGACCTACGAGGCAGTACTTC. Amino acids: CASSPVEGRPTRQYF.

CDR3 sequence reads: CASSQGGLAGGPHEQFF. For the CDR3, the DNA is TGTGCCAGCAGCCAAGGGGGGCTAGCGGGAGGGCCCCATGAGCAGTTCTTC. The chain couples TRBV14 to TRBJ2-1; TRBD2 agrees at 12 bases. J gave up 8 bases and V 1 base, and 9 bases lay outside the gene matches. This CDR3 spans 17 amino acids. Germline-derived CDR1 and CDR2 are SGHDN and FVKESK.

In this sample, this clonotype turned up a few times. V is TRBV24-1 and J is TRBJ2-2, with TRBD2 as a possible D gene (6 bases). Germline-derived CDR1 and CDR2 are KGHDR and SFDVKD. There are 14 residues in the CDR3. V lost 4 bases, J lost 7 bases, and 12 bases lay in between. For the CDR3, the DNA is TGTGCCACCAGTGACTCCGGGGGTGGCGGGGAGCTGTTTTTT. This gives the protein CATSDSGGGGELFF.

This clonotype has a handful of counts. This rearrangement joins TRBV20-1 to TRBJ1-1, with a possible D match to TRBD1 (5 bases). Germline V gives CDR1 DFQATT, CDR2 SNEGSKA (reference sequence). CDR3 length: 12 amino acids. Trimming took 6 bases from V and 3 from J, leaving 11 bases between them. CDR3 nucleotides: TGCAGTGCAGGGCAGGGTGACACTGAAGCTTTCTTT. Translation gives CSAGQGDTEAFF.